Presented here are 21 T cell receptor beta chains from one specimen sequenced in a study of T cells in localized non-small cell lung cancer. Clones were sequenced by immunoSEQ multiplex PCR, and TCRdb holds only the in-frame ones, with some missing. The table includes 40,000 to 50,000 clones, almost 90% detected once. The source material was peripheral blood, sampled before any cancer treatment. The receptors shown here come from a female donor at least 60 years old with stage I squamous cell lung carcinoma.

This clone was seen a single time. The genes are TRBV6-1 and TRBJ1-2; 11 bases are a match to TRBD1. CDR3 length: 14 residues. Germline V lookup: CDR1 MNHNS, CDR2 SASEGT. Unmatched junction bases numbered 6, after V lost 6 bases and J lost 6 bases. CDR3: CASSDRDRGNGYTF. The DNA for the CDR3 is TGTGCCAGCAGCGATCGGGACAGGGGGAATGGCTACACCTTC.

The chain carries TRBV6-1 and TRBJ2-5; 11 bases are shared with TRBD2. Trimming removed 8 bases from V and 5 bases from J; junction bases left unmatched: 10. The CDR3 is made up of 15 amino acids. Per germline, CDR1 MNHNS and CDR2 SASEGT. The CDR3 sequence is CASEVAGGLRETQYF. In DNA, the CDR3 is TGTGCCAGCGAAGTAGCGGGAGGGCTTCGGGAGACCCAGTACTTC.

The chain is built from TRBV15 and TRBJ2-7, with TRBD1 as a possible D gene (5 bases). Germline V lookup: CDR1 LNHNV, CDR2 YYDKDF (reference sequence). This CDR3 is built from 12 residues. The chain's CDR3 is CARVDRAYEQYF. In DNA form, the CDR3 reads TGTGCACGGGTCGACAGAGCCTACGAGCAGTACTTC.

There are a few counts of this clone. The chain is built from TRBV9 and TRBJ1-2; TRBD1 aligns across 9 bases. V shed 2 bases, J shed 4 bases, and the junction held 9 bases outside the gene matches. CDR3 length: 16 residues. CDR1 and CDR2 (germline): SGDLS, YYNGEE. The CDR3, as DNA: TGTGCCAGCAGCGTCCCGGACAGGGGAGCCTCCTATGGCTACACCTTC. Its translation: CASSVPDRGASYGYTF.

The chain joins TRBV7-9 to TRBJ2-5; no definite D call. Deletions cut 5 bases from V and 2 bases from J, with 9 bases between. The germline V gene encodes CDR1 SEHNR and CDR2 FQNEAQ (reference sequence). CDR3 length: 13 residues. As DNA, the CDR3 is TGTGCCAGCAGCCGTGACGGGCAAGAGACCCAGTACTTC. This gives the protein CASSRDGQETQYF.

This clone showed up just once. The rearrangement uses TRBV27 and TRBJ2-5; 10 nucleotides match TRBD2. This CDR3 has 16 residues. Unmatched junction bases numbered 10, after V lost 2 bases and J lost 7 bases. Germline V gene data show CDR1 as MNHEY and CDR2 as SMNVEV (reference sequence). Here the CDR3 DNA reads TGTGCCAGCAGTTTAAAGGGACTAGCGACAACTGCGACCCAGTACTTC. This encodes CASSLKGLATTATQYF.

The CDR3: CASSFSGGRVGGELFF. The CDR3 nucleotides are TGCGCCAGCAGCTTCTCGGGAGGAAGGGTTGGCGGGGAGCTGTTTTTT. The rearrangement joins TRBV5-1 to TRBJ2-2, with 7 bases lining up with TRBD2. This CDR3 has 16 amino acids. V trimming: 2 bases; J trimming: 7 bases; junction bases outside the gene matches: 11. Germline CDR1 is SGHRS and CDR2 is YFSETQ.

The chain joins TRBV4-2 to TRBJ1-2, with D possibly TRBD1 on 6 matching bases. The germline gives CDR1 LGHNA, CDR2 YNFKEQ. CDR3 size: 12 residues. Trimming took 1 base from V and 14 from J, leaving 14 bases between them. Here the CDR3 reads CASSQVSRGETF. DNA for the CDR3: TGTGCCAGCAGCCAAGTAAGCAGGGGCGAGACCTTC.

The rearrangement uses TRBV9 and TRBJ2-3; 9 nucleotides align to TRBD2. V lost 0 bases to trimming and J lost 7 bases; unmatched junction nucleotides: 6. The CDR3 length is 15 residues. Germline loops: CDR1 SGDLS, CDR2 YYNGEE. The CDR3 DNA reads TGTGCCAGCAGCGTAGATTGGCTAGCGGGAAATACGCAGTATTTT. This codes for CASSVDWLAGNTQYF.

V is TRBV6-5 and J is TRBJ1-2; D gene unclear. CDR1 and CDR2 from the germline V gene are MNHEY and SVGAGI. CDR3 length equals 12 residues. The V end was cut by 2 bases, the J end by 8 bases, with 9 bases between. The CDR3 protein is CASSYEGRGYTF. For the CDR3, the DNA is TGTGCCAGCAGTTACGAGGGCAGAGGCTACACCTTC.

The chain joins TRBV10-3 to TRBJ1-5; D not resolved. CDR3 length equals 13 residues. Germline loops: CDR1 ENHRY, CDR2 SYGVKD. V was trimmed by 4 bases and J by 2 bases, leaving 6 bases between them. The CDR3 reads CAISVEGNQPQHF. The CDR3 DNA follows: TGTGCCATCAGTGTCGAAGGCAATCAGCCCCAGCATTTT.

This rearrangement joins TRBV28 to TRBJ1-2; D call uncertain. This CDR3 is 12 amino acids long. CDR1 and CDR2 (germline): MDHEN, SYDVKM. The V gene lost 5 bases and the J gene lost 8 bases, with 12 bases spanning the gap. CDR3 sequence reads: CASSASLSGYTF. In nucleotides, the CDR3 is TGTGCCAGCAGTGCCTCCTTGTCGGGCTACACCTTC.

V is TRBV27 and J is TRBJ2-7; D is unclear. The CDR3 has 13 residues. The V gene lost 4 bases and the J gene lost 0 bases, with 7 bases spanning the gap. Germline V CDR1 and CDR2: MNHEY, SMNVEV (reference sequence). CDR3 protein: CASSWAASYEQYF. Here the CDR3 DNA reads TGTGCCAGCAGTTGGGCTGCCTCCTACGAGCAGTACTTC.

This clone turned up a few times. The chain uses TRBV7-8 and TRBJ2-5; D is undetermined. This CDR3 has 12 amino acids. The V gene lost 1 base and the J gene lost 5 bases, with 5 bases spanning the gap. CDR1 is SGHVS and CDR2 is FQNEAQ in the germline V gene. The DNA for the CDR3 is TGTGCCAGCAGCTTAGAACGGGAGACCCAGTACTTC. This sequence encodes CASSLERETQYF.

The chain links TRBV15 to TRBJ2-5; 10 nucleotides match TRBD2. The J call is uncertain, as TRBJ2-7 better fits the DNA end. The CDR3 length is 13 residues. The germline V gene has CDR1 LNHNV and CDR2 YYDKDF (reference sequence). The CDR3 sequence: CATSGGLAIEQYF. The CDR3 DNA reads as TGTGCCACCAGCGGGGGACTAGCGATCGAGCAGTACTTC.

In nucleotides, the CDR3 is TGTGCCAGCAGTGAAAGGGCAGCTAACTATGGCTACACCTTC. Amino acids: CASSERAANYGYTF. V usage is TRBV2 and J usage is TRBJ1-2; no clear D gene. V gave up 2 bases and J gave up 0 bases, with 7 bases separating them. There are 14 residues in the CDR3. In germline, CDR1 is SNHLY, CDR2 FYNNEI.

V usage is TRBV10-1 and J usage is TRBJ2-3; tentatively, D is TRBD1 or TRBD2 (5 bases each). The V gene's germline CDR1 is WNHNN and CDR2 SYGVQD (reference sequence). The V and J ends lost 0 bases and 9 bases respectively, with 7 bases between them. This CDR3 contains 12 residues. CDR3 protein: CASSESGETQYF. CDR3 sequence (DNA): TGCGCCAGCAGTGAGTCGGGGGAAACGCAGTATTTT.

V gene TRBV6-5 combines with J gene TRBJ2-1; the match to TRBD2 covers 13 bases. V was pared by 6 bases and J by 10 bases, with 6 bases of the junction left unmatched. Per germline, CDR1 MNHEY and CDR2 SVGAGI. This CDR3 is 14 amino acids long. CDR3 residues: CASSKGLAGNEQFF. The CDR3 nucleotides are TGTGCCAGCAGCAAGGGACTAGCGGGAAACGAGCAGTTCTTC.

The chain carries TRBV5-1 and TRBJ2-7; a weak D match, TRBD2 (5 bases). V lost 0 bases and J 4 bases, leaving 17 bases between the germline ends. CDR3 length equals 16 residues. CDR1 is SGHRS, CDR2 YFSETQ, per germline. The CDR3 spells CASSLGTATPRYEQYF. The CDR3 DNA is TGCGCCAGCAGCTTGGGGACTGCAACGCCCCGTTACGAGCAGTACTTC. The full variable domain, with the rest looked up from reference TRBV5-1 and TRBJ2-7, is KAGVTQTPRYLIKTRGQQVTLSCSPISGHRSVSWYQQTPGQGLQFLFEYFSETQRNKGNFPGRFSGRQFSNSRSEMNVSTLELGDSALYLCASSLGTATPRYEQYFGPGTRLTVT.

The J gene is TRBJ2-7, the V gene TRBV18, with 7 positions matching TRBD1. From germline, CDR1 is KGHSH and CDR2 LQKENI. The CDR3 loop spans 13 amino acids. Germline trimming cut 4 bases from V and 3 bases from J; bases unmatched to any gene: 3. The CDR3 nucleotides are TGTGCCAGCTCACTCAGACAGGGCTACGAGCAGTACTTC. Translation: CASSLRQGYEQYF.

The gene calls are TRBV5-4 and TRBJ1-2; D possibly corresponds to TRBD1 (6 bases). V was shortened by 6 bases and J by 4 bases, with 16 bases between the two germline ends. The length of the CDR3 is 14 residues. Per germline, CDR1 SGHNT and CDR2 YYREEE (reference sequence). The CDR3 DNA sequence: TGTGCCAGCACGTTGGCGGGGGCAAGCTATGGCTACACCTTC. This translates into CASTLAGASYGYTF. Complete variable domain (other parts from reference TRBV5-4 and TRBJ1-2): ETGVTQSPTHLIKTRGQQVTLRCSSQSGHNTVSWYQQALGQGPQFIFQYYREEENGRGNFPPRFSGLQFPNYSSELNVNALELDDSALYLCASTLAGASYGYTFGSGTRLTVV.